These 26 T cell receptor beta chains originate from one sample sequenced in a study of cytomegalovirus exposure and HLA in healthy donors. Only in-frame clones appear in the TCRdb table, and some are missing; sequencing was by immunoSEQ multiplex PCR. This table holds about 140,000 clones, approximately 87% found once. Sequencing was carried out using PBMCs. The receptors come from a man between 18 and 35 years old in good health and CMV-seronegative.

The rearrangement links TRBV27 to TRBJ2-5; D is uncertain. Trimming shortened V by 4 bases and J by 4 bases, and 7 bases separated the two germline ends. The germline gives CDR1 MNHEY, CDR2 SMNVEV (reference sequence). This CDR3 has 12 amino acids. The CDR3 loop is CASSSRGETQYF. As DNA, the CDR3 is TGTGCCAGCAGTTCCCGCGGAGAGACCCAGTACTTC.

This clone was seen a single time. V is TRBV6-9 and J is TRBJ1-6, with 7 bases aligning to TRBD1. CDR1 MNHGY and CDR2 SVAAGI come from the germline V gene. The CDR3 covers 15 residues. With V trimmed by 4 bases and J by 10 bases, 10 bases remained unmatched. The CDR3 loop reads CASSSPRQGGSPLHF. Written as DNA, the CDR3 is TGTGCCAGCAGTTCCCCACGACAGGGTGGGTCACCCCTCCACTTT.

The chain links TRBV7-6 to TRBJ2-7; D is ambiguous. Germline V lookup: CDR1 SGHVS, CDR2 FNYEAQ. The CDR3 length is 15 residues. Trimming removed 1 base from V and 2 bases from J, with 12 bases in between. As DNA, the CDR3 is TGTGCCAGCAGCTTAGAGGCAGGAAATACCTACGAGCAGTACTTC. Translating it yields CASSLEAGNTYEQYF. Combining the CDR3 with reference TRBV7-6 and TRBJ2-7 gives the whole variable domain GAGVSQSPRYKVTKRGQDVALRCDPISGHVSLYWYRQALGQGPEFLTYFNYEAQQDKSGLPNDRFSAERPEGSISTLTIQRTEQRDSAMYRCASSLEAGNTYEQYFGPGTRLTVT.

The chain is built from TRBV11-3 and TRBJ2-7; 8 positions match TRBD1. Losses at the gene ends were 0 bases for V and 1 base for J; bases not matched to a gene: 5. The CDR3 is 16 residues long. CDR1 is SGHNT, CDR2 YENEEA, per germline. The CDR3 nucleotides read TGTGCCAGCAGCTTAGACGGGACAGGCGGTTCCTACGAGCAGTACTTC. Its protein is CASSLDGTGGSYEQYF.

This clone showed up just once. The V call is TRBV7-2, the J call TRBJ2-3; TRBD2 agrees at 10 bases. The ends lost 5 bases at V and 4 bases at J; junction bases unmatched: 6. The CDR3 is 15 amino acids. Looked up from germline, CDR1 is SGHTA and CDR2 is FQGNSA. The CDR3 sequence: CASSRGGTSADTQYF. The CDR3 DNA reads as TGTGCCAGCAGCCGGGGCGGGACTAGCGCAGATACGCAGTATTTT.

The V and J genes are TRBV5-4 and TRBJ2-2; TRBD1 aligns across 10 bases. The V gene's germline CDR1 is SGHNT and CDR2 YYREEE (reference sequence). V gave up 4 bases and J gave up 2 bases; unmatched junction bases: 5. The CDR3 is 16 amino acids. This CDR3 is CASSPDRGRNTGELFF. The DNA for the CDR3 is TGTGCCAGCAGCCCCGACAGGGGGCGAAACACCGGGGAGCTGTTTTTT.

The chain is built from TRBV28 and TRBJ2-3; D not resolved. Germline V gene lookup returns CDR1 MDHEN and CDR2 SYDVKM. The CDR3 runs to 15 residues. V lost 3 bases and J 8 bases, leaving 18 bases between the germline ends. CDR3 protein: CASSFGDSSGVTQYF. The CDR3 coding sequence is TGTGCCAGCAGTTTTGGAGACTCGAGTGGCGTTACGCAGTATTTT.

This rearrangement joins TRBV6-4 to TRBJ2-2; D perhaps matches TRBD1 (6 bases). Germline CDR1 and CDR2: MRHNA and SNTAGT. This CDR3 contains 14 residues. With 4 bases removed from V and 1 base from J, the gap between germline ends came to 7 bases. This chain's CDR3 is CASSVGQNTGELFF. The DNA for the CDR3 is TGTGCCAGCAGTGTGGGACAGAACACCGGGGAGCTGTTTTTT.

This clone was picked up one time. CDR3 nucleotides: TGTGCCAGCTCACCACCACTGTCCGGGAGGGCCAATGAGCAGTTCTTC. Residues: CASSPPLSGRANEQFF. The chain couples TRBV18 to TRBJ2-1; 8 bases agree with TRBD2. Looked up from germline, CDR1 is KGHSH and CDR2 is LQKENI. The V segment lost 0 bases and the J segment 6 bases; nucleotides outside the gene matches: 7. The CDR3 spans 16 residues.

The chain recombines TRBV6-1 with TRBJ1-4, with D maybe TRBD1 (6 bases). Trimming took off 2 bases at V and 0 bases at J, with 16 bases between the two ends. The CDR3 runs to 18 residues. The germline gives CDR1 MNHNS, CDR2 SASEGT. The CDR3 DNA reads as TGTGCCAGCAGTGAACTATCTGGGGGCGTCTCAACTAATGAAAAACTGTTTTTT. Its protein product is CASSELSGGVSTNEKLFF.

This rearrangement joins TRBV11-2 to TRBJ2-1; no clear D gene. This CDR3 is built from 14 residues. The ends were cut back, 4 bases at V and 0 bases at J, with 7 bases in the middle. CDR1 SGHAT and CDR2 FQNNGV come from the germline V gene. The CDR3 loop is CASSSSGSYNEQFF. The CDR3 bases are TGTGCCAGCAGCTCATCAGGCTCCTACAATGAGCAGTTCTTC.

The CDR3 DNA is TGTGCCACCAGCACAGGGGCGGCGGGTAATCAGCCCCAGCATTTT. Translation: CATSTGAAGNQPQHF. This chain connects TRBV15 to TRBJ1-5, with D possibly being TRBD1 (6 bases). The CDR3 is 15 amino acids. V was cut by 4 bases and J by 4 bases, with 14 bases left in between. Germline V CDR1 and CDR2: LNHNV, YYDKDF (reference sequence).

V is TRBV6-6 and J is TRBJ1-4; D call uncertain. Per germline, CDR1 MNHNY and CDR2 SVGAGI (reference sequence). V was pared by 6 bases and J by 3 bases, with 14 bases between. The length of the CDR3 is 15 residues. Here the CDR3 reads CASRPRGDPNEKLFF. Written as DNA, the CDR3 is TGTGCCAGCAGGCCCCGTGGAGACCCTAATGAAAAACTGTTTTTT.

CDR3 DNA: TGTGCCAGCAGCACCCCCCCAGGGGGTAACCCCTACGAGCAGTACTTC. Protein: CASSTPPGGNPYEQYF. The chain links TRBV9 to TRBJ2-7, with 7 bases aligning to TRBD1. CDR3 length equals 16 residues. CDR1 is SGDLS and CDR2 is YYNGEE in the germline V gene. With V trimmed by 4 bases and J by 2 bases, 12 bases remained unmatched.

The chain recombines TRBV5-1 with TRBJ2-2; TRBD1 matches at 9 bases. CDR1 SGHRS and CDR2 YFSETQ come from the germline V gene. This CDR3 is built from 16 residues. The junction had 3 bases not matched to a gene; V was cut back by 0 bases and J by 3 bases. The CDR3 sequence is CASSLGQGGDTGELFF. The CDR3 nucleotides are TGCGCCAGCAGCTTGGGACAGGGGGGCGACACCGGGGAGCTGTTTTTT.

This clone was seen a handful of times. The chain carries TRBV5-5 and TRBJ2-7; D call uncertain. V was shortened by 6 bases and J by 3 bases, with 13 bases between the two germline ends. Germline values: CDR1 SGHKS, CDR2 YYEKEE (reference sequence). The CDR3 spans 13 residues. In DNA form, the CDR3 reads TGTGCCAGCACCCCGACTGTGAACTACGAGCAGTACTTC. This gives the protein CASTPTVNYEQYF.

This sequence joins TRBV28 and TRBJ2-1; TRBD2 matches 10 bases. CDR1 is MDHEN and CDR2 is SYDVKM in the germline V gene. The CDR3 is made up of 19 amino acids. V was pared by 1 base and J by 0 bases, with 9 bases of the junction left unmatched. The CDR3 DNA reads TGTGCCAGCAGTTTATCCCGGACTAGCGGAGAGAGCTCCTACAATGAGCAGTTCTTC. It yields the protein CASSLSRTSGESSYNEQFF.

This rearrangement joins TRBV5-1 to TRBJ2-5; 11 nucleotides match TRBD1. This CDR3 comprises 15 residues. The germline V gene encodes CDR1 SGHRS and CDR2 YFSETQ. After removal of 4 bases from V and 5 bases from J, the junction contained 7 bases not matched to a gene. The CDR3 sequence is CASSLRTGGYETQYF. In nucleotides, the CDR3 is TGCGCCAGCAGCCTCCGGACAGGGGGCTATGAGACCCAGTACTTC.

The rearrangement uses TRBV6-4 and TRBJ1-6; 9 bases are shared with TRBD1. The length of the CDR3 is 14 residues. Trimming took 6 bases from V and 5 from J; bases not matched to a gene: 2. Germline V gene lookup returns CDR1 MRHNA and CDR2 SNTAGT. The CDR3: CASSRDRDNSPLHF. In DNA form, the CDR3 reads TGTGCCAGCAGCCGGGACAGGGATAATTCACCCCTCCACTTT.

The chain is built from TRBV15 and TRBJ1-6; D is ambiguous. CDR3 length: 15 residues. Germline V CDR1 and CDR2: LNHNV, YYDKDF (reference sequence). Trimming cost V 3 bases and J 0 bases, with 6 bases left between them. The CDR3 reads CATSRGSSYNSPLHF. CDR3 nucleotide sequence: TGTGCCACCAGCAGGGGGAGCTCCTATAATTCACCCCTCCACTTT.

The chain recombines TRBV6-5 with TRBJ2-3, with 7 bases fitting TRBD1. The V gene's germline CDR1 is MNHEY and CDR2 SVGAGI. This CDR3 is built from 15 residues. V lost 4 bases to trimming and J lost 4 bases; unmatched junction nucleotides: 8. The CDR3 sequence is CASSFRGPSADTQYF. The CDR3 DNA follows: TGTGCCAGCAGTTTTAGGGGGCCATCTGCAGATACGCAGTATTTT.

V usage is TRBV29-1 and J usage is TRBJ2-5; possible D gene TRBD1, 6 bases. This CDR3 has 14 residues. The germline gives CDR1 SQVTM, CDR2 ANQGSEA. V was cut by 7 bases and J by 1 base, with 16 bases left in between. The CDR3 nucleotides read TGCAGCGCTGACCCCATGGACAGCCAAGAGACCCAGTACTTC. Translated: CSADPMDSQETQYF.

CDR3 in DNA: TGCGCCAGCAGCCAACCCCGACTAGCGGTGCATACGCAGTATTTT. Protein product: CASSQPRLAVHTQYF. This chain links TRBV4-1 with TRBJ2-3; the match to TRBD2 covers 9 bases. The CDR3 has 15 residues. The trim removed 2 bases at V and 7 bases at J, leaving 7 bases unmatched. CDR1 and CDR2 from the germline V gene are MGHRA and YSYEKL.

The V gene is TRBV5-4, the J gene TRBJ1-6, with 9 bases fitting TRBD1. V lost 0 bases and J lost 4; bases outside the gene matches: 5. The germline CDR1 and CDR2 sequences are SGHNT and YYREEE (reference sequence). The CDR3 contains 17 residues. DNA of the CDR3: TGTGCCAGCAGCTTGGGGTTCGGGACAGGGTATAATTCACCCCTCCACTTT. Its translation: CASSLGFGTGYNSPLHF.

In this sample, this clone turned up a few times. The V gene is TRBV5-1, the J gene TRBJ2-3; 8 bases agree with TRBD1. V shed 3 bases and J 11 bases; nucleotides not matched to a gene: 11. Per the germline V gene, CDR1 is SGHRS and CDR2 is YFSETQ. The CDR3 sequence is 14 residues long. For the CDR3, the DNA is TGCGCCAGCAGCTCCCCGGGACAGGCACTTAAGCAGTATTTT. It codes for CASSSPGQALKQYF.

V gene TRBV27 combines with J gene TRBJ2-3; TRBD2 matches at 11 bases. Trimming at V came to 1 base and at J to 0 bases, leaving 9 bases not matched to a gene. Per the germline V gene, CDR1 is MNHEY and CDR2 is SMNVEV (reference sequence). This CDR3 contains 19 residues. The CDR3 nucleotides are TGTGCCAGCAGTTTATTGGCCAGGGGACTAGCGGCTAGCACAGATACGCAGTATTTT. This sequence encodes CASSLLARGLAASTDTQYF.